This TCR beta chain was captured in a study of Ad26.COV2.S vaccination and SARS-CoV-2 variants. Only in-frame clones appear in the TCRdb table, and some are missing; sequencing was by immunoSEQ multiplex PCR. The data hold 400,000 to 500,000 clones, with approximately 90% observed a single time. Treatment in this sample: some 19 received Ad26.COV2.S at low or high dose, single or two shots; roughly five received placebo; per-sample allocation not given. The investigators took samples on day 63 after the first vaccine or placebo injection. The germline V gene has CDR1 LNHDA and CDR2 SQIVND (reference sequence). The CDR3 has 12 amino acids. On this clone itself: A read error may account for a junction end that differs from germline.

The material sequenced was peripheral blood, taken in a trial of Ad26.COV2.S vaccine versus placebo. The chain joins TRBV19 to TRBJ2-7; D is tentatively TRBD1 or TRBD2 (5 bases each). This clonotype was obtained from a person between 18 and 60 years old who received the Ad26.COV2.S COVID-19 vaccine or a placebo. The CDR3 DNA reads TGTGCCAGTAGTCCCTCGGGACGGGGCCGTGTCTTC. As protein: CASSPSGRGRVF.